One sample yielded the 23 T cell receptor beta chains listed below, sequenced in a study of T cells after yellow fever vaccination. In TCRdb, the 5' RACE reads were re-called with MiXCR into one record per CDR3 protein. The sample has 150,000 or so distinct CDR3 sequences, around 7.3% seen once. This sample comprised CD4+ T cells sorted from PBMCs, obtained 5 to 6 days after the first yellow fever vaccination. The receptor set was obtained from a man in his late teens or twenties who received the YFV17D yellow fever vaccine.

This clonotype showed up just a few times. The V call is TRBV3-1, the J call TRBJ1-1, with D uncertain. Germline CDR1 is LGHDT and CDR2 is YNNKEL (reference sequence). V was pared by 0 bases and J by 5 bases, with 10 bases between. The length of the CDR3 is 14 residues. In DNA form, the CDR3 reads TGTGCCAGCAGCCAAGAGTCTCTTAGGACTGAAGCTTTCTTT. Its protein is CASSQESLRTEAFF.

The J gene is TRBJ1-5, the V gene TRBV12-3 or TRBV12-4; D not resolved. V was trimmed by 0 bases and J by 8 bases, leaving 8 bases between them. The length of the CDR3 is 13 residues. The CDR3 protein is CASSLAGLEPQHF. The CDR3 bases are TGTGCCAGCAGTTTAGCAGGGTTGGAGCCCCAGCATTTT.

The chain employs TRBV12-3 or TRBV12-4 and TRBJ1-2; 7 nucleotides match TRBD1. V was pared by 6 bases and J by 3 bases, with 13 bases of the junction left unmatched. The CDR3 sequence is 16 residues long. The CDR3 loop is CASRIIGAGGHYGYTF. In DNA form, the CDR3 reads TGTGCCAGCAGGATTATCGGGGCAGGGGGACACTATGGCTACACCTTC.

This clonotype was seen repeatedly, ten times or more. V gene TRBV2 combines with J gene TRBJ1-4; possible D gene TRBD1, 5 bases. Per germline, CDR1 SNHLY and CDR2 FYNNEI. The CDR3 has 15 residues. V lost 5 bases and J lost 0, with 10 bases in between. CDR3 nucleotide sequence: TGTGCCAGCAGTCGGGACGGAACAACTAATGAAAAACTGTTTTTT. Amino acids: CASSRDGTTNEKLFF.

In this sample, this clonotype turned up a few times. The chain carries TRBV24-1 and TRBJ1-3; 7 bases are shared with TRBD1. The V and J ends lost 2 bases and 4 bases, in that order; junction bases with no gene match: 4. There are 15 residues in the CDR3. Germline V gene sequence: CDR1 KGHDR, CDR2 SFDVKD. The chain's CDR3 is CATSDSRQGGNTIYF. The CDR3 DNA sequence: TGTGCCACCAGTGATTCTCGACAGGGAGGAAACACCATATATTTT.

The rearrangement links TRBV27 to TRBJ1-2, with D unclear. Looked up from germline, CDR1 is MNHEY and CDR2 is SMNVEV (reference sequence). This CDR3 is built from 16 residues. V lost 3 bases, J lost 0 bases, and 14 bases lay in between. The CDR3 region is CASSFGFGVANYGYTF. The CDR3 DNA reads TGTGCCAGCAGTTTTGGTTTTGGGGTTGCTAACTATGGCTACACCTTC.

This clonotype was observed at least ten times. The chain uses TRBV20-1 and TRBJ1-1; D unclear. The CDR3 consists of 8 residues. V lost 7 bases to trimming and J lost 12 bases, with 9 bases between them. CDR1 is DFQATT and CDR2 is SNEGSKA in the germline V gene (reference sequence). The CDR3 reads CSVTKTFF. For the CDR3, the DNA is TGCAGTGTGACGAAAACTTTCTTT.

This chain uses TRBV5-4 with TRBJ2-5; D might be TRBD2 (5 bases). With 0 bases removed from V and 4 bases from J, the gap between germline ends came to 19 bases. Germline V lookup: CDR1 SGHNT, CDR2 YYREEE (reference sequence). This CDR3 region has 17 residues. DNA for the CDR3: TGTGCCAGCAGCTTGGGGTTTGGGCTAGCCGGACCAGAGACCCAGTACTTC. Residues: CASSLGFGLAGPETQYF.

This clonotype came up many times. The J gene is TRBJ2-5, the V gene TRBV25-1; D is ambiguous. CDR3 length: 15 amino acids. CDR1 and CDR2 (germline): MGHDK, SYGVNS. V was cut by 5 bases and J by 3 bases, with 16 bases left in between. This CDR3 reads CASSRTAQIEETQYF. CDR3 coding DNA: TGTGCCAGCAGTCGAACCGCACAGATTGAAGAGACCCAGTACTTC.

The chain carries TRBV5-1 and TRBJ1-1, with 10 bases identical to TRBD1. The CDR3 is made up of 15 amino acids. V lost 3 bases to trimming and J lost 4 bases; unmatched junction nucleotides: 6. Per germline, CDR1 SGHRS and CDR2 YFSETQ. The CDR3 loop is CASSSTGGPGTEAFF. The CDR3 DNA reads TGCGCCAGCAGCTCGACAGGGGGCCCGGGCACTGAAGCTTTCTTT.

This clonotype was found many times. V is TRBV4-2 and J is TRBJ2-3; either TRBD1 or TRBD2 may supply D (6 bases each). The CDR3 consists of 15 residues. V dropped 5 bases and J dropped 2 bases, with 14 bases sitting between them. In germline, CDR1 is LGHNA, CDR2 YNFKEQ. The CDR3 sequence is CASSSRGGTTDTQYF. The CDR3 DNA reads as TGTGCCAGCAGCAGCAGAGGGGGGACCACAGATACGCAGTATTTT.

This clonotype was counted many times. This chain joins TRBV4-3 and TRBJ1-2; tentatively, D is TRBD1 (5 bases). The CDR3 runs to 17 residues. CDR1 is LGHNA, CDR2 YSLEER, per germline. The V end was cut by 0 bases, the J end by 4 bases, with 18 bases between. CDR3 bases: TGCGCCAGCAGCCAAGAGGCGCTGGGGGGATGGGGCTATGGCTACACCTTC. The encoded protein is CASSQEALGGWGYGYTF.

This clonotype was seen at least ten times. The chain employs TRBV5-4 and TRBJ2-5, with 12 nucleotides matching TRBD2. After removal of 4 bases from V and 2 bases from J, the junction contained 3 bases not matched to a gene. The CDR3 contains 15 residues. Germline V CDR1 and CDR2: SGHNT, YYREEE (reference sequence). The CDR3: CASSLTSGGQETQYF. The DNA of the CDR3 is TGTGCCAGCAGCCTGACTAGCGGGGGTCAAGAGACCCAGTACTTC.

There are a few counts of this clonotype. V gene TRBV4-2 combines with J gene TRBJ2-1, with 8 bases that match TRBD2. CDR1 and CDR2 (germline): LGHNA, YNFKEQ. There are 14 residues in the CDR3. V lost 6 bases, J lost 4 bases, and 5 bases stayed unmatched. CDR3 bases: TGTGCCAGCAGTGCGGGGGGCCGGTACAATGAGCAGTTCTTC. Translated, it gives CASSAGGRYNEQFF.

In the case of this clonotype: A much larger clone lies one base from this, so it may be a read error. The genes are TRBV6-2 or TRBV6-3 and TRBJ2-3; D is unclear. In germline, CDR1 is MNHEY, CDR2 SVGEGT. The V end was cut by 2 bases, the J end by 11 bases, with 11 bases between. The CDR3 is 12 amino acids. CDR3 DNA: TGTGCCAGCAGTTACCCCCTTAGGGAGCAGTATTTT. It specifies CASSYPLREQYF.

At least ten counts were recorded for this clonotype. V usage is TRBV19 and J usage is TRBJ2-1, with 10 bases lining up with TRBD2. The CDR3 length is 15 residues. From germline, CDR1 is LNHDA and CDR2 SQIVND (reference sequence). J gave up 10 bases and V 3 bases, and 9 bases lay outside the gene matches. The chain's CDR3 is CASSMTSGQGREQFF. DNA of the CDR3: TGTGCCAGTAGTATGACTAGCGGGCAAGGAAGGGAGCAGTTCTTC.

J is TRBJ2-7 and V is TRBV2; D may be TRBD1 or TRBD2 (5 bases each). CDR3 size: 14 residues. V lost 6 bases and J lost 5, with 17 bases in between. The germline CDR1 and CDR2 sequences are SNHLY and FYNNEI. The DNA of the CDR3 is TGTGCCAGCAGCCGGGGCCCCCGTTGGGACGAGCAGTACTTC. Its translation: CASSRGPRWDEQYF.

The table lists this clonotype with many counts. V gene TRBV7-2 combines with J gene TRBJ2-3; TRBD2 aligns across 11 bases. The CDR3 consists of 14 residues. V gave up 5 bases and J gave up 7 bases; unmatched junction bases: 5. Germline assignment: CDR1 SGHTA and CDR2 FQGNSA. CDR3 amino acids: CASSQTSGENTQYF. The DNA for the CDR3 is TGTGCCAGCAGCCAGACTAGCGGGGAGAATACGCAGTATTTT.

In this sample, this clonotype turned up a few times. This sequence joins TRBV20-1 and TRBJ1-1; a weak D match, TRBD1 (6 bases). CDR3 length equals 12 residues. Trimming shortened V by 6 bases and J by 1 base, and 9 bases separated the two germline ends. Germline CDR1 and CDR2: DFQATT and SNEGSKA (reference sequence). The DNA for the CDR3 is TGCAGTGCGCACAGGGCGAACACTGAAGCTTTCTTT. Translating it yields CSAHRANTEAFF.

This clonotype appeared many times. The chain uses TRBV6-5 and TRBJ1-5; unclear D gene. The germline V gene has CDR1 MNHEY and CDR2 SVGAGI. The CDR3 extends over 14 amino acids. Deletions cut 7 bases from V and 1 base from J, with 11 bases between. The CDR3 loop reads CASTPSDSNQPQHF. The CDR3 DNA reads TGTGCCAGCACTCCGAGCGACAGCAATCAGCCCCAGCATTTT.

In its sample, this clonotype was seen many times. This sequence joins TRBV9 and TRBJ2-5; D perhaps matches TRBD1 (6 bases). V dropped 4 bases and J dropped 4 bases, with 14 bases sitting between them. CDR1 is SGDLS and CDR2 is YYNGEE in the germline V gene. CDR3 length: 14 residues. DNA of the CDR3: TGTGCCAGCAGCCCATCGAGGGGGAGAGAGACCCAGTACTTC. Translated: CASSPSRGRETQYF.

The table lists this clonotype with a few counts. V and J are TRBV7-3 and TRBJ2-3; D is perhaps TRBD1 or TRBD2 (5 bases each). This CDR3 spans 13 amino acids. Trimming took 2 bases from V and 5 from J, leaving 8 bases between them. Germline values: CDR1 SGHTA, CDR2 FQGTGA. The CDR3 region has the DNA TGTGCCAGCAGCTTACCAGGGAGAGATACGCAGTATTTT. This translates into CASSLPGRDTQYF. The whole variable domain, remainder taken from reference TRBV7-3 and TRBJ2-3, is GAGVSQTPSNKVTEKGKYVELRCDPISGHTALYWYRQSLGQGPEFLIYFQGTGAADDSGLPNDRFFAVRPEGSVSTLKIQRTERGDSAVYLCASSLPGRDTQYFGPGTRLTVL.

This clonotype was seen more than once but under ten times. This chain uses TRBV12-3 or TRBV12-4 with TRBJ1-1; 7 nucleotides match TRBD1. This CDR3 is built from 13 residues. With 8 bases clipped from V and 11 bases from J, the junction kept 14 bases outside the gene matches. Here the CDR3 reads CASQNQGVGLAFF. CDR3 nucleotides: TGTGCCAGCCAAAATCAGGGGGTCGGGTTGGCTTTCTTT.